This T cell receptor (beta chain) was recovered during a study of T cell repertoires in cytomegalovirus infection. About the study: Both a matching HLA type and CMV infection were indicated by public TCR beta signatures.

The CDR3 length is 18 residues. Germline values: CDR1 DFQATT, CDR2 SNEGSKA (reference sequence). V lost 7 bases to trimming and J lost 8 bases; unmatched junction nucleotides: 22. Study-level findings and limits: The response measured ex vivo was dominated by TCR beta clonotypes (HLA-C-restricted and CMV-specific).

With respect to this clonotype: Its antigen is unknown.

TCRdb redid the calling of the reads with MiXCR, one entry per CDR3 protein. The sample lists about half a million distinct CDR3 sequences; under 55% were seen once. The chain is built from TRBV20-1 and TRBJ2-1, with TRBD2 identical over 11 bases. The sequence came from a human donor in good health (CMV status not recorded). Some clones in this sample may be carry-over from other donors' samples. The sequencing here drew on cultured PBMCs, taken from culture after CMV antigen stimulation. The CDR3 nucleotides are TGCAGTGTTTCGTCATTCACCGGGACTAGCGGCGGCGCCGATGAGCAGTTCTTC. It translates to CSVSSFTGTSGGADEQFF.